Listed below are T cell receptor beta chains from one sample, sequenced in a study of CD8+ T cells in alopecia areata. The data were produced by immunoSEQ multiplex PCR, yet TCRdb's version contains in-frame clones alone and is incomplete. In the table there are 93,000 or so clones, around 86% of which are singletons. The source material was CD8+ T cells sorted from blood, sampled between weeks 30 and 35, from a patient treated with tofacitinib. The receptors originated from a human donor with alopecia areata. Both conserved end residues are part of each CDR3. The order of the fields is D gene, J gene, clone size, V gene, CDR3 DNA, CDR3 protein. D genes are given only for firm matches. The listing skips clone size in some rows; elsewhere it reads once, few, many or a size class.

d_call: NA; j_call: TRBJ2-5; clone_size: NA; v_call: TRBV9; cdr3_nt: TGTGCCAGCAGCGCCCCCGGGACTCAGCAAGAGACCCAGTACTTC; cdr3_aa: CASSAPGTQQETQYF
d_call: NA; j_call: TRBJ2-3; clone_size: few; v_call: TRBV7-9; cdr3_nt: TGTGCCAGCAGCTCCCCGGGTGGCCCTACCGGGGGATGGCAGTATTTT; cdr3_aa: CASSSPGGPTGGWQYF
d_call: TRBD1; j_call: TRBJ2-7; clone_size: NA; v_call: TRBV4-2; cdr3_nt: TGTGCCAGCAGCCATGGGCCTGGGACAGGGACCGACGAGCAGTACTTC; cdr3_aa: CASSHGPGTGTDEQYF
d_call: NA; j_call: TRBJ2-1; clone_size: NA; v_call: TRBV7-9; cdr3_nt: TGTGCCAGCAGCTGGGGAAATGAGCAGTTCTTC; cdr3_aa: CASSWGNEQFF
d_call: TRBD2; j_call: TRBJ2-1; clone_size: NA; v_call: TRBV30; cdr3_nt: TGTGCCTGGAGTGTCAACTCTAGCGGGAGGACGGAGGATGAGCAGTTCTTC; cdr3_aa: CAWSVNSSGRTEDEQFF
d_call: NA; j_call: TRBJ1-1; clone_size: NA; v_call: TRBV5-5; cdr3_nt: TGTGCCAGCAGCTTGGGACAGATGAACACTGAAGCTTTCTTT; cdr3_aa: CASSLGQMNTEAFF
d_call: NA; j_call: TRBJ1-2; clone_size: NA; v_call: TRBV9; cdr3_nt: TGTGCCAGCAGCGTAGCCGGGGGTGGCTACACCTTC; cdr3_aa: CASSVAGGGYTF
d_call: NA; j_call: TRBJ1-4; clone_size: few; v_call: TRBV21-1; cdr3_nt: TGTGCCAGCAGCAAGTGCGGTTCCAGGGTTAGTGAAAAACTGTTTTTT; cdr3_aa: CASSKCGSRVSEKLFF
d_call: TRBD2; j_call: TRBJ2-7; clone_size: NA; v_call: TRBV7-9; cdr3_nt: TGTGCCAGCAGCAACGGACTAGCGGGGGTCTTTGGGGAGCAGTACTTC; cdr3_aa: CASSNGLAGVFGEQYF
d_call: NA; j_call: TRBJ2-3; clone_size: NA; v_call: TRBV10-1; cdr3_nt: TGCGCCAGCAGTGACCGCGGTAGCACAGATACGCAGTATTTT; cdr3_aa: CASSDRGSTDTQYF
d_call: NA; j_call: TRBJ1-1; clone_size: NA; v_call: TRBV20-1; cdr3_nt: TGCAGTGTACCCCTTAACACTGAAGCTTTCTTT; cdr3_aa: CSVPLNTEAFF
d_call: NA; j_call: TRBJ1-1; clone_size: NA; v_call: TRBV4-1; cdr3_nt: TGCGCCAGCAGCCAAAAAGTGGGCGGGGATATGAACACTGAAGCTTTCTTT; cdr3_aa: CASSQKVGGDMNTEAFF
d_call: NA; j_call: TRBJ2-1; clone_size: NA; v_call: TRBV27; cdr3_nt: TGTGCCAGCAGTTCCCCACTAGCGAGAGGGGGCAATGAGCAGTTCTTC; cdr3_aa: CASSSPLARGGNEQFF
d_call: TRBD1; j_call: TRBJ2-2; clone_size: NA; v_call: TRBV5-4; cdr3_nt: TGTGCCAGCCCTGACAGGGCCTCCGGGGAGCTGTTTTTT; cdr3_aa: CASPDRASGELFF
d_call: NA; j_call: TRBJ1-1; clone_size: NA; v_call: TRBV4-1; cdr3_nt: TGCGCCAGCAGCCTAGGCCAGACTGAAGCTTTCTTT; cdr3_aa: CASSLGQTEAFF
d_call: NA; j_call: TRBJ2-1; clone_size: NA; v_call: TRBV7-3; cdr3_nt: TGTGCCAGCAGCTTACTTGGAGCGCCCAGACCTCCCAATGAGCAGTTCTTC; cdr3_aa: CASSLLGAPRPPNEQFF
d_call: NA; j_call: TRBJ2-1; clone_size: NA; v_call: TRBV7-8; cdr3_nt: TGTGCCAGCAGCTTAAACTTGCTCCGCGGTCTGTTGGATGAGCAGTTCTTC; cdr3_aa: CASSLNLLRGLLDEQFF
d_call: NA; j_call: TRBJ1-5; clone_size: once; v_call: TRBV27; cdr3_nt: TGTGCCAGCAGTTGGGGTGGGGCCAATCAGCCCCAGCATTTT; cdr3_aa: CASSWGGANQPQHF
d_call: TRBD1; j_call: TRBJ2-7; clone_size: NA; v_call: TRBV4-1; cdr3_nt: TGCGCCAGCAGCCAAGTGGGACAGTTCTACGAGCAGTACTTC; cdr3_aa: CASSQVGQFYEQYF
d_call: NA; j_call: TRBJ2-2; clone_size: NA; v_call: TRBV5-4; cdr3_nt: TGTGCCAGCAGCTCCCCCGTGACAGGTAACACCGGGGAGCTGTTTTTT; cdr3_aa: CASSSPVTGNTGELFF
d_call: NA; j_call: TRBJ1-4; clone_size: NA; v_call: TRBV6-5; cdr3_nt: TGTGCCAGCAGTCCCTACCGGGACCTTAATGAAAAACTGTTTTTT; cdr3_aa: CASSPYRDLNEKLFF
d_call: NA; j_call: TRBJ2-7; clone_size: few; v_call: TRBV5-1; cdr3_nt: TGCGCCAGCAGCTTCTCAAGTGGGTCTAGCGCTATCTACGAGCAGTACTTC; cdr3_aa: CASSFSSGSSAIYEQYF
d_call: NA; j_call: TRBJ2-5; clone_size: once; v_call: TRBV27; cdr3_nt: TGTGCCAGCAGTCCCTCTAGCGCGTTGGGCCAAGAGACCCAGTACTTC; cdr3_aa: CASSPSSALGQETQYF
d_call: TRBD2; j_call: TRBJ2-7; clone_size: NA; v_call: TRBV2; cdr3_nt: TGTGCCAGCACCACCGGGACTAGCCTTATCCACGAGCAGTACTTC; cdr3_aa: CASTTGTSLIHEQYF
d_call: TRBD1; j_call: TRBJ2-7; clone_size: NA; v_call: TRBV5-1; cdr3_nt: TGCGCCAGCAGCTTCGGGACAGGGAGCTCCTACGAGCAGTACTTC; cdr3_aa: CASSFGTGSSYEQYF
d_call: TRBD2; j_call: TRBJ2-7; clone_size: NA; v_call: TRBV4-1; cdr3_nt: TGCGCCAGCAGCCAAGGACTAGCGGGGAGCTACGAGCAGTACTTC; cdr3_aa: CASSQGLAGSYEQYF
d_call: TRBD2; j_call: TRBJ2-1; clone_size: NA; v_call: TRBV27; cdr3_nt: TGTGCCAGCAATCGGGGAGGGTGGAGTGAGCAGTTCTTC; cdr3_aa: CASNRGGWSEQFF
d_call: TRBD2; j_call: TRBJ2-7; clone_size: NA; v_call: TRBV27; cdr3_nt: TGTGCCAGCAGTCGAGACTTTAAGGCGGGAGGGCCTCCCTACGAGCAGTACTTC; cdr3_aa: CASSRDFKAGGPPYEQYF
d_call: TRBD2; j_call: TRBJ2-7; clone_size: once; v_call: TRBV27; cdr3_nt: TGTGCCAGCACCCCACCCGGGAGGCCCTACGAGCAGTACTTC; cdr3_aa: CASTPPGRPYEQYF
d_call: NA; j_call: TRBJ2-7; clone_size: NA; v_call: TRBV5-6; cdr3_nt: TGTGCCAGCAGCTTAAACTACGAGCAGTACTTC; cdr3_aa: CASSLNYEQYF
d_call: NA; j_call: TRBJ1-1; clone_size: NA; v_call: TRBV7-9; cdr3_nt: TGTGCCAGCAGCCCGGACGGTTCTAGTAAGGGAGCTTTCTTT; cdr3_aa: CASSPDGSSKGAFF